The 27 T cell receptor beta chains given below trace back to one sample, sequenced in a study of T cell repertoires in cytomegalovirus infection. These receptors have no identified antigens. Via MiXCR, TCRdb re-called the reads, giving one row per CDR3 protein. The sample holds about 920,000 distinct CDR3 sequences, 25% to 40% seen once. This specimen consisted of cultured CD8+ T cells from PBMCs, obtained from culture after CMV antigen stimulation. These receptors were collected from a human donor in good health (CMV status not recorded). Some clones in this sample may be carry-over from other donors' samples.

The CDR3 here is CASSLPPGNTIYF. DNA of the CDR3: TGTGCCAGCAGTTTACCTCCGGGAAACACCATATATTTT. The V gene is TRBV12-3 or TRBV12-4, the J gene TRBJ1-3; the D is unclear. V lost 2 bases and J lost 4, with 6 bases in between. This CDR3 has 13 residues.

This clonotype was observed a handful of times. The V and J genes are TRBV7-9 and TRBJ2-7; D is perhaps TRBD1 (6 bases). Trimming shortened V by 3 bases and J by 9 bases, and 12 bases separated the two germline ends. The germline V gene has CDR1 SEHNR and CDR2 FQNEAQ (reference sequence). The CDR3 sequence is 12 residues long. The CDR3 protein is CASSFGGPGQYV. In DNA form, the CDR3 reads TGTGCCAGCAGCTTTGGGGGCCCAGGGCAGTACGTC.

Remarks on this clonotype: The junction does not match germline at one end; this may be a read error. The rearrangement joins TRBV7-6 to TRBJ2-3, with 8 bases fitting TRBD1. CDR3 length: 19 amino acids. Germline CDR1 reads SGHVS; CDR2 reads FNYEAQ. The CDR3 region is CANSAVGQGLLEGTDTQYF. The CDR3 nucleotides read TGTGCCAACAGCGCGGTAGGACAGGGCCTCCTCGAGGGGACAGATACGCAGTATTTT.

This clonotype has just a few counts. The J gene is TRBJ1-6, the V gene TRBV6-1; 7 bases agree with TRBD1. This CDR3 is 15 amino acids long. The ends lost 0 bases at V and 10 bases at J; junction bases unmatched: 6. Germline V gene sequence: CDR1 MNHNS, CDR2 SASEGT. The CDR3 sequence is CASSEARGGQSPLHF. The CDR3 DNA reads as TGTGCCAGCAGTGAAGCTCGGGGGGGACAGTCACCCCTCCACTTT.

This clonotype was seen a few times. The CDR3 loop reads CASLDREGTDTQYF. The CDR3, as DNA: TGTGCCAGCTTGGACAGGGAGGGAACAGATACGCAGTATTTT. The chain combines TRBV12-3 or TRBV12-4 with TRBJ2-3, with D possibly being TRBD1 (8 bases). The CDR3 contains 14 residues. Trimming cost V 8 bases and J 3 bases, with 15 bases left between them.

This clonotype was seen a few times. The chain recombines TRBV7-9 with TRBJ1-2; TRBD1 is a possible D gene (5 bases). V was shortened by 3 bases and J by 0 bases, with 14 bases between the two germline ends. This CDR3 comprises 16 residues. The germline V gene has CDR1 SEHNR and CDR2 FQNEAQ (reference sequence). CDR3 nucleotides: TGTGCCAGCAGCTTCGTCGGGGCACGGGCTAACTATGGCTACACCTTC. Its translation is CASSFVGARANYGYTF.

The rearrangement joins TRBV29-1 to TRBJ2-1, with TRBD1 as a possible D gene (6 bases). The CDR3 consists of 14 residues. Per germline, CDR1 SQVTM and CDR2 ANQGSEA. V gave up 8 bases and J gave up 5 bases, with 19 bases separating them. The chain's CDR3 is CSTARRQVNNEQFF. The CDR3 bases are TGCAGCACTGCAAGAAGACAGGTTAACAATGAGCAGTTCTTC.

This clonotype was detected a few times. This CDR3 reads CASSQVMNTEAFF. Here the CDR3 DNA reads TGCGCCAGCAGCCAGGTAATGAACACTGAAGCTTTCTTT. The genes are TRBV4-1 and TRBJ1-1; unclear D gene. Trimming took 3 bases from V and 0 from J, leaving 5 bases between them. CDR3 size: 13 residues. The germline V gene has CDR1 MGHRA and CDR2 YSYEKL.

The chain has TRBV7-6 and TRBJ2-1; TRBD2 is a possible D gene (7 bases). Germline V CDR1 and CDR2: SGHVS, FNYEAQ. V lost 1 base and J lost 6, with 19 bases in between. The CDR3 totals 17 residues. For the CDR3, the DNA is TGTGCCAGCAGCTTAGACCCCGGGGCGGGGGCCACCAATGAGCAGTTCTTC. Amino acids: CASSLDPGAGATNEQFF.

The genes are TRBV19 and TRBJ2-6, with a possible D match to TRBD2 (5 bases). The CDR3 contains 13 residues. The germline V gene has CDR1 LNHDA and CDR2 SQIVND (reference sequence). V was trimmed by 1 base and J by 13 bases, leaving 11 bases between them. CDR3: CASSIVPREVLTF. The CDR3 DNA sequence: TGTGCCAGTAGTATAGTCCCCCGGGAAGTCCTGACTTTC.

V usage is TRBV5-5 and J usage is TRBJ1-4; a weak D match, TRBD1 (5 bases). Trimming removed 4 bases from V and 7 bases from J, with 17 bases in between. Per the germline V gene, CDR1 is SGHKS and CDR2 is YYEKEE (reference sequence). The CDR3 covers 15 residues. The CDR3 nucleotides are TGTGCCAGCAGCGCAACCGATCCTGGGGGTGAAAAACTGTTTTTT. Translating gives CASSATDPGGEKLFF.

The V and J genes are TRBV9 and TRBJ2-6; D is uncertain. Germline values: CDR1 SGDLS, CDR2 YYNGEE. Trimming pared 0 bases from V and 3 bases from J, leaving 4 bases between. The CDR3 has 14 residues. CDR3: CASSVGVGANVLTF. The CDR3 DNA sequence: TGTGCCAGCAGCGTAGGGGTTGGGGCCAACGTCCTGACTTTC. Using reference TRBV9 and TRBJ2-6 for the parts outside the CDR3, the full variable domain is DSGVTQTPKHLITATGQRVTLRCSPRSGDLSVYWYQQSLDQGLQFLIQYYNGEERAKGNILERFSAQQFPDLHSELNLSSLELGDSALYFCASSVGVGANVLTFGAGSRLTVL.

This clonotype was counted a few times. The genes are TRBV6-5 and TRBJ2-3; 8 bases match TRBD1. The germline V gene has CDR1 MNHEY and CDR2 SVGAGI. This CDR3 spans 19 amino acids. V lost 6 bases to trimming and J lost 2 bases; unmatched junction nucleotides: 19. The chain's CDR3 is CASRPVVVTGGRDTDTQYF. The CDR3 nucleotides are TGTGCCAGCAGACCTGTGGTGGTAACAGGGGGACGGGACACAGATACGCAGTATTTT.

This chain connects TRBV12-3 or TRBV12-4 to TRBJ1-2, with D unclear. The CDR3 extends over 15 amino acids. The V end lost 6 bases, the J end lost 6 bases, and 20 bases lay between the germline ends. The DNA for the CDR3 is TGTGCCAGCAGCCCTTCTCGCGGGGAAGGTAATGGCTACACCTTC. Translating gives CASSPSRGEGNGYTF.

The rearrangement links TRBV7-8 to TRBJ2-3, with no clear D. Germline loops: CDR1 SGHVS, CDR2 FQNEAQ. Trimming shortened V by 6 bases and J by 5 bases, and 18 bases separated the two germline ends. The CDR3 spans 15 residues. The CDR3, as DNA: TGTGCCAGCAGTTACACCGTAGGCGCAGGAGATACGCAGTATTTT. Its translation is CASSYTVGAGDTQYF.

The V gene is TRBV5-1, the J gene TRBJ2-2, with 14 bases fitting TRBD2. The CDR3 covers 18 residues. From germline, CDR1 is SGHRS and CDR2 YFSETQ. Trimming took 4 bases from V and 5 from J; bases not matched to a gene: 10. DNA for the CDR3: TGCGCCAGCAGCGACGGACTAGCGGGGGGTCCGAGGACCGGGGAGCTGTTTTTT. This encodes CASSDGLAGGPRTGELFF.

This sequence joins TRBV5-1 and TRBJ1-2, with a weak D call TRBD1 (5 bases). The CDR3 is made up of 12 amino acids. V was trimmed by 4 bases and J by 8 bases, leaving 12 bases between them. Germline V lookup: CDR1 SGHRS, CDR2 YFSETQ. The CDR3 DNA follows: TGCGCCAGCAGCGGGGACGGTCTAGGCTACACCTTC. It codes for CASSGDGLGYTF.

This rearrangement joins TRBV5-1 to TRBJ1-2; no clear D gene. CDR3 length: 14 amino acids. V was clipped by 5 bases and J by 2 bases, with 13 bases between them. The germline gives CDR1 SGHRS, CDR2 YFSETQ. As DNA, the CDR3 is TGCGCCAGCAGTCTCGCCCGGAGAAACTATGGCTACACCTTC. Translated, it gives CASSLARRNYGYTF.

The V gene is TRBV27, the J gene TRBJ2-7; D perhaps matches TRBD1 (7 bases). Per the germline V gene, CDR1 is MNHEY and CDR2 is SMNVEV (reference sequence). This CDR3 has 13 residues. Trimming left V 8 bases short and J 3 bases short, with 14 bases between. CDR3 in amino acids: CASRRGAFYEQYF. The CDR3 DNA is TGTGCCAGCCGCAGGGGGGCATTCTACGAGCAGTACTTC.

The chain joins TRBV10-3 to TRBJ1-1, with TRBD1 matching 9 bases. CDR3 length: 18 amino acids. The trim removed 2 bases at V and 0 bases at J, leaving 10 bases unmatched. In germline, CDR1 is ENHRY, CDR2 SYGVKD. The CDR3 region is CAISEGGTGNKMNTEAFF. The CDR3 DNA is TGTGCCATCAGTGAGGGTGGGACAGGGAATAAAATGAACACTGAAGCTTTCTTT.

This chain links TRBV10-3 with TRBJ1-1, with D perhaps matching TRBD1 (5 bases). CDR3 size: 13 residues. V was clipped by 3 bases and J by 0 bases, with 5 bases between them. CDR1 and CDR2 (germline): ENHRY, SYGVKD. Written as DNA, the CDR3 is TGTGCCATCAGTGACAGGGTGAACACTGAAGCTTTCTTT. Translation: CAISDRVNTEAFF.

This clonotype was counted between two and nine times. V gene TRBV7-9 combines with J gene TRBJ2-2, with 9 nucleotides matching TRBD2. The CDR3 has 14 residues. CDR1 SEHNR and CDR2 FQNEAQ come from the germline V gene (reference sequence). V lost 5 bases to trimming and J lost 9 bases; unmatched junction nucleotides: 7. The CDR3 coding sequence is TGTGCCAGCAGCGGCGCGGGGGGGCCCTGGGAGCTGTTTTTT. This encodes CASSGAGGPWELFF. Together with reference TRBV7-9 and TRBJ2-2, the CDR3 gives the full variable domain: DTGVSQNPRHKITKRGQNVTFRCDPISEHNRLYWYRQTLGQGPEFLTYFQNEAQLEKSRLLSDRFSAERPKGSFSTLEIQRTEQGDSAMYLCASSGAGGPWELFFGEGSRLTVL.

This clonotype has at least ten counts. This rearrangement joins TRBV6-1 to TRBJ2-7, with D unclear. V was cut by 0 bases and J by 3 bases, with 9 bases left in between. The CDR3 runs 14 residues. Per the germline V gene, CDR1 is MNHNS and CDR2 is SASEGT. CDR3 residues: CASSEAYSNYEQYV. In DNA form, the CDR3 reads TGTGCCAGCAGTGAAGCATACAGTAACTACGAGCAGTACGTC.

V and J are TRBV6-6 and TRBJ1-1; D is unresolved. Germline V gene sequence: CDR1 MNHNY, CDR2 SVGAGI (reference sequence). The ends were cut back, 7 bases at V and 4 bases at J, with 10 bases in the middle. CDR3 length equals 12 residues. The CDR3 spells CASTSYFTEAFF. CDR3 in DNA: TGTGCCAGCACATCATACTTCACTGAAGCTTTCTTT.

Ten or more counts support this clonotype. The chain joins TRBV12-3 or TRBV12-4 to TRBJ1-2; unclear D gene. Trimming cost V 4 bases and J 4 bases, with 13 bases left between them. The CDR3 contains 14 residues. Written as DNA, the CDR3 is TGTGCCAGCAGTTCGTCTCCTCTAGGCTATGGCTACACCTTC. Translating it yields CASSSSPLGYGYTF.

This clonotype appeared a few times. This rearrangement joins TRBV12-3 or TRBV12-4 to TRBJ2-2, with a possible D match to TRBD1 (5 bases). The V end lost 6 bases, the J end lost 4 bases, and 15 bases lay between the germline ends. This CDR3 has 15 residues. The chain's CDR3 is CASSPDSRGTGELFF. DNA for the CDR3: TGTGCCAGCAGCCCCGACAGTAGGGGCACCGGGGAGCTGTTTTTT.

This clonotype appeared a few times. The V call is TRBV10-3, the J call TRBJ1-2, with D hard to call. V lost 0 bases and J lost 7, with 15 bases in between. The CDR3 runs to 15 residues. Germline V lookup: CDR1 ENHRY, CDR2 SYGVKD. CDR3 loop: CAISESYAARAGYTF. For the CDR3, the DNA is TGTGCCATCAGTGAGTCGTACGCCGCTAGAGCTGGCTACACCTTC.